This TCR beta chain was observed in a study of blood T cells in healthy people across ages. The authors extracted at least 5.5 micrograms of total RNA per sample. A J-beta primer mix and a sample-barcoded 5' primer were used in a second PCR of roughly 6 to 11 cycles. Each CDR3 protein is one row after TCRdb ran MiXCR on the 5' RACE reads. Among some 800,000 distinct CDR3 sequences listed, approximately 25% were seen once. This clonotype was counted between two and nine times. Its antigen is unknown. Study-wide findings and caveats: The fall in TCR beta diversity per million T cells was roughly linear with age.

Germline V gene sequence: CDR1 LGHDT, CDR2 YNNKEL (reference sequence). V lost 1 base and J lost 4, with 7 bases in between. The CDR3 extends over 13 amino acids. This sample also belongs to another study, concerning T cells of mothers and their children. That paper adds: A few healthy Caucasian mothers, along with their six children, were the donors.

What was sequenced was blood. The chain is built from TRBV3-1 and TRBJ1-1; maybe TRBD1 (5 bases). This clonotype originated in a boy under 18 in good health. CDR3 in DNA: TGTGCCAGCAGCCAAGGCGACAGCACTGAAGCTTTCTTT. Translation gives CASSQGDSTEAFF.